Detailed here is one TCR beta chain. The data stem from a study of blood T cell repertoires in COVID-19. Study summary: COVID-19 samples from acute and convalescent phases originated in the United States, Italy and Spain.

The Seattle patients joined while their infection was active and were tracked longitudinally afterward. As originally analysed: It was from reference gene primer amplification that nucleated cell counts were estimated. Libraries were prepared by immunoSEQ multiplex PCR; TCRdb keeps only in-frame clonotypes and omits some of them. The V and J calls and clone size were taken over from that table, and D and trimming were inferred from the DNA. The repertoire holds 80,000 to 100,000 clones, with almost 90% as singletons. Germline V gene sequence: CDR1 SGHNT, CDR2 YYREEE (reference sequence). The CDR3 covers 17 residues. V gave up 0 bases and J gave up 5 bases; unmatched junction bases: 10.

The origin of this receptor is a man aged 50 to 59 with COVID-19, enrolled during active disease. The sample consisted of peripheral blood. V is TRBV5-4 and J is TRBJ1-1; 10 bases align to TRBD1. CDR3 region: CASSLGQGARVLTEAFF. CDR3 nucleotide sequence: TGTGCCAGCAGCTTGGGACAGGGGGCCCGGGTTTTGACTGAAGCTTTCTTT.